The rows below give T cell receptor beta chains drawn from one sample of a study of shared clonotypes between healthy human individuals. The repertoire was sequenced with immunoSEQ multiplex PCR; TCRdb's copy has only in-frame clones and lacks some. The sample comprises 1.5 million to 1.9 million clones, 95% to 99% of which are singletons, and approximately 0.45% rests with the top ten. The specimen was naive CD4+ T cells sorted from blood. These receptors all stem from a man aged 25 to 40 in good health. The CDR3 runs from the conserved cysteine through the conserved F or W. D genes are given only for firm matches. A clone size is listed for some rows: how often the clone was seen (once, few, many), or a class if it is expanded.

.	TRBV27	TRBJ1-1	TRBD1	CASSSRAGTAYTEAFF	TGTGCCAGCAGTTCCAGAGCCGGGACAGCTTACACTGAAGCTTTCTTT
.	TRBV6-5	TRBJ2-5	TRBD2	CASSSFFREARETQYF	TGTGCCAGCAGTTCTTTTTTCCGGGAGGCTCGGGAGACCCAGTACTTC
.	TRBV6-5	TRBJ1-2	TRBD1	CASSYGTGFGYTF	TGTGCCAGCAGTTACGGGACAGGGTTTGGCTACACCTTC
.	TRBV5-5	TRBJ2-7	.	CASSSVGWQFYEQYF	TGTGCCAGCAGCTCGGTGGGGTGGCAGTTCTACGAGCAGTACTTC
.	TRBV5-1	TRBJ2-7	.	CASSWDTNYEQYF	TGCGCCAGCAGTTGGGACACCAACTACGAGCAGTACTTC
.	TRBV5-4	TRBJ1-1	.	CASSLWGVGAEAFF	TGTGCCAGCAGCTTGTGGGGGGTAGGCGCTGAAGCTTTCTTT
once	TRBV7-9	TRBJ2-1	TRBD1	CASSYPGQGNEQFF	TGTGCCAGCAGCTATCCGGGACAGGGGAATGAGCAGTTCTTC
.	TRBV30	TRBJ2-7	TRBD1	CAWSGPPFHRGYEQYF	TGTGCCTGGAGTGGGCCCCCCTTCCACAGGGGCTACGAGCAGTACTTC
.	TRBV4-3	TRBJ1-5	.	CASSRSSRGNQPQHF	TGCGCCAGCAGCAGATCGTCGAGGGGCAATCAGCCCCAGCATTTT
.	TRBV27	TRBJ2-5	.	CASSLSQGRETQYF	TGTGCCAGCAGTTTATCGCAGGGCCGAGAGACCCAGTACTTC
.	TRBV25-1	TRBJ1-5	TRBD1	CASSAGGRGNQPQHF	TGTGCCAGCAGTGCAGGGGGCAGGGGCAATCAGCCCCAGCATTTT
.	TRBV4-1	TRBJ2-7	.	CASSQHQGRSSYEQYF	TGCGCCAGCAGCCAACATCAGGGGAGGAGCTCCTACGAGCAGTACTTC
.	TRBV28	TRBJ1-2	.	CASIPSGTRYGYTF	TGTGCCAGCATTCCTTCTGGGACCCGTTATGGCTACACCTTC
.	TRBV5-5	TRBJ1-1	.	CASIKQPTNTEAFF	TGTGCCAGCATCAAACAGCCAACGAACACTGAAGCTTTCTTT